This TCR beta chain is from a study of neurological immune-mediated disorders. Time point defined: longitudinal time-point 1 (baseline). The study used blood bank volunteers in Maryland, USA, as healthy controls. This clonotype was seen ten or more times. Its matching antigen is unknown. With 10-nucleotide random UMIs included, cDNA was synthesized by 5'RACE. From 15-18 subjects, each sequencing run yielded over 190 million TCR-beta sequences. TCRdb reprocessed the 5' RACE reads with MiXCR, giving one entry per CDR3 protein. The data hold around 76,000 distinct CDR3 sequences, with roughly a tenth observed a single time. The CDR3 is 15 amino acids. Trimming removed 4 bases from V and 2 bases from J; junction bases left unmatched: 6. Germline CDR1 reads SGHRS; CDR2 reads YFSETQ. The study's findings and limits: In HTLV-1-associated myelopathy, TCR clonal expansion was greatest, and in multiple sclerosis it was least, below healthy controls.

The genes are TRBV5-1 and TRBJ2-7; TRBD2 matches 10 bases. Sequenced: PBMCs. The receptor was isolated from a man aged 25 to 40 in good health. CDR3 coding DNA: TGCGCCAGCAGCAGAACTAGCGGGGTTACCTACGAGCAGTACTTC. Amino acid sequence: CASSRTSGVTYEQYF.